This T cell receptor (beta chain) was sequenced during a study of siplizumab effects on memory and regulatory T cells. Overall study findings and caveats: No naive or memory phenotype could be assigned to roughly 75-97% of proliferating clones. Unstimulated subsets were the mapping target of only a minor fraction of alloreactive clones.

The method was immunoSEQ multiplex PCR; TCRdb's version includes in-frame clones alone and lacks a portion of them. The sample holds approximately 100,000 clones, approximately 90% seen once. Germline V lookup: CDR1 SGHDT, CDR2 YYEEEE. The length of the CDR3 is 13 residues. Trimming removed 5 bases at V and 0 bases at J, with 9 bases between. On this clone itself: Its antigen is unknown.

This rearrangement joins TRBV5-6 to TRBJ2-7; D unclear. The clonotype originates from a human donor in good health. The sequencing input was Tregs sorted from blood. The CDR3 DNA reads as TGTGCCAGCAGTGGACGGAACTCCTACGAGCAGTACTTC. Translating gives CASSGRNSYEQYF.